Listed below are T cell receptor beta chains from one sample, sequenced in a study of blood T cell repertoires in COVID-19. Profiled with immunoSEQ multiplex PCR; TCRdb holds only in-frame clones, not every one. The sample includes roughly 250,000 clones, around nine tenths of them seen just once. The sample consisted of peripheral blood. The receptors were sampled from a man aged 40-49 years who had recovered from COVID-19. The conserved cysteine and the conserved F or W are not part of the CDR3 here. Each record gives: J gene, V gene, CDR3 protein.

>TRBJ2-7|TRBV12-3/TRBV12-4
ASLRGGEQY
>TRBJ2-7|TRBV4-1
ASSPRLGTSYEQY
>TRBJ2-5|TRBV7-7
ASSLTTGRGETQY
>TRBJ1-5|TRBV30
AWTLTGTGQPQH
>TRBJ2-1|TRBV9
ASSLTSGYNEQF
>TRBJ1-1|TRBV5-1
ASSALRGTGNTEAF
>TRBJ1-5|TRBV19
ASTKALGVNQPQH
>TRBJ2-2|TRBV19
ASIRRITGELF
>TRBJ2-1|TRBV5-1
ASSLGWTSGRGKQF
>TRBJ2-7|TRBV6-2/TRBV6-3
ASSYPRGWDEQY
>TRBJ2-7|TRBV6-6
ASRSRGGSYEQY
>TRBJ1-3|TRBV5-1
ASTLGQGAGNTIY
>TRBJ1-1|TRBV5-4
ASSLARQGGNTEAF
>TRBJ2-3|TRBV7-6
ASSAATGGAVDTQY
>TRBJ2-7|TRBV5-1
ASSLIAGGRHEQY
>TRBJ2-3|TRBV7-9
ASNRGADTQY
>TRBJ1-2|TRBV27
ASSFRDRGHGYT
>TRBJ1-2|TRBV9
ASSFPGRGYT
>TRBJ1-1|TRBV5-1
ASSSTGLNTEAF
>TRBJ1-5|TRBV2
ASSLGTVGNQPQH
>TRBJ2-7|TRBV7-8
ASSLALTSGRAIFTYEQY
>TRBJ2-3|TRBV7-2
ASRLTGAADTQY
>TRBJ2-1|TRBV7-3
ASSPQGYNEQF
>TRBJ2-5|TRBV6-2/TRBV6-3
ASSYSWDRDRETQY
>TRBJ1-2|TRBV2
AGNRGLGYGYT
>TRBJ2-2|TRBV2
ASSEGLGGGSTGELF
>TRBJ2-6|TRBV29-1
SVVERATGGSSGANVLT
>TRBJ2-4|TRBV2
ASSEFIQY
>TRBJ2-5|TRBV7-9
ASSSIRLAGKETQY
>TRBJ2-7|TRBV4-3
ASSQGTSGAYEQY
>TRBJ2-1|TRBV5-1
ASSPVGQGIRDNEQF
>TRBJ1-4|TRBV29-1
SVTQGNEKLF
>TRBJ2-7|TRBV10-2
ASGQTRDREYEQY
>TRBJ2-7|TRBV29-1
SVATGPSYEQY
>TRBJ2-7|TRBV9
ASSVSIGSGVDYEQY
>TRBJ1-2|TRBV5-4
ASSPTGTAYGYT
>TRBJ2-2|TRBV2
ASVRDRVTGELF
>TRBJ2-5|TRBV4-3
ASSQTTDSIQY
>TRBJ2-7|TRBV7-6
ASSVSSAGSYEQY
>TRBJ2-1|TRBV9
ASSYRAGSYNEQF
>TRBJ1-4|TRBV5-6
ASSLLSGEKLF
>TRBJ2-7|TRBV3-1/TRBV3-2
ASSPHSGSYEQY
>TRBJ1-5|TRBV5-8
ASSSGQGDQPQH
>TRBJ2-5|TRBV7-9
ASSPRASGLQETQY
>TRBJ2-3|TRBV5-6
ASSLEVAGGRTDTQY
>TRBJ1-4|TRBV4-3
ASSPGRAANEKLF
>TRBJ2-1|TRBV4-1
ASSQASGPSYNEQF
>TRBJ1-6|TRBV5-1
ASSLGRSGNSPLH
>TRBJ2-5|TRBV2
ASSGSGRGGETQY
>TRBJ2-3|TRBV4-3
ASSQDLLSGGAPDTQY
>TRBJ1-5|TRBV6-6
ASSYSGEGQPQH
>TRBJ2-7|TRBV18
ASSSQVGGEQY
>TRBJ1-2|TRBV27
ASSSYRDSLNYGYT
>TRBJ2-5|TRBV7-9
ASSLAGTAPETQY